The clone carrying this T cell receptor (beta chain) was seen at least ten times. Its specificity is unknown. The sample comes from a study of identical twins. Study-wide results and limits: The study found weaker excess twin sharing in beta out-of-frame sequences. Insertion counts were lower in abundant cord blood beta clonotypes, a trend that memory repertoires did not show.

TCRdb independently ran MiXCR on the 5' RACE reads; one entry per CDR3 protein. Here the sample spans some 460,000 distinct CDR3 sequences, 14% being singletons. Germline V gives CDR1 KGHDR, CDR2 SFDVKD. The length of the CDR3 is 11 residues. Trimming shortened V by 10 bases and J by 15 bases, and 18 bases separated the two germline ends. The data also belong to a second study, concerning yellow fever vaccine responses in identical twins.

The sample taken for sequencing was CD4+ T cells sorted from blood. The source is a woman aged 18-35 years in good health. The chain carries TRBV24-1 and TRBJ2-1, with a tentative D call TRBD1 (6 bases). The CDR3, as DNA: TGTGCCACAGTAAACAGGGATTGCGGGTTCTTC. It encodes CATVNRDCGFF.